This is a list of T cell receptor beta chains from one sample in a study of OX40 agonist ivuxolimab in advanced cancers. Only in-frame clones appear in the TCRdb table, and some are missing; sequencing was by immunoSEQ multiplex PCR. This sample carries 10,000 to 15,000 clones, just under 90% of them seen once, and the ten largest clones take 45% to 50%. The material was CD4+ or CD8+ T cells sorted from blood, obtained in a trial of the OX40 agonist ivuxolimab. The receptors come from an adult with an advanced solid tumor such as melanoma, head and neck, liver or kidney cancer. CDR3s include the opening cysteine and the closing phenylalanine or tryptophan. A D gene is named only where the DNA matches it firmly. Clone size is not always given. Where it is, it says once, few, many or a class for expanded clones.

v_call	d_call	cdr3_length	j_call	clone_size	cdr3_aa	cdr3_nt
TRBV28	TRBD1	15	TRBJ2-4	.	CASSPVGTGGNIQYF	TGTGCCAGCAGTCCCGTCGGGACAGGGGGCAACATTCAGTACTTC
TRBV29-1	.	12	TRBJ2-7	.	CSGGWSSYEQYF	TGCAGCGGGGGCTGGAGCTCCTACGAGCAGTACTTC
TRBV18	TRBD1	15	TRBJ2-5	.	CASSPDRGTQETQYF	TGTGCCAGCTCACCGGACAGGGGAACTCAAGAGACCCAGTACTTC
TRBV6-5	.	11	TRBJ2-7	.	CASSQGGEQYF	TGTGCCAGCAGCCAGGGCGGGGAGCAGTACTTC
TRBV19	TRBD2	14	TRBJ2-1	.	CASTSGTSPYEQFF	TGTGCCAGTACTTCCGGGACTAGCCCTTATGAGCAGTTCTTC
TRBV11-2	.	12	TRBJ2-7	.	CASSLSVYEQYF	TGTGCCAGCAGCTTATCCGTCTACGAGCAGTACTTC
TRBV4-2	TRBD2	16	TRBJ2-1	.	CASSQERGVAGYEQFF	TGTGCCAGCAGCCAAGAAAGGGGGGTAGCGGGATATGAGCAGTTCTTC
TRBV29-1	.	14	TRBJ2-7	once	CSVEDQGGSYEQYF	TGCAGCGTTGAAGATCAGGGCGGGTCCTACGAGCAGTACTTC
TRBV2	.	15	TRBJ2-1	medium-sized	CASSGPGESTNEQFF	TGTGCCAGCAGTGGGCCGGGGGAGTCGACAAATGAGCAGTTCTTC
TRBV4-2	TRBD2	16	TRBJ2-1	.	CASSPRLREGLNEQFF	TGTGCCAGCAGCCCCCGCCTTAGGGAGGGCCTGAATGAGCAGTTCTTC
TRBV29-1	.	12	TRBJ2-7	.	CSVEEGSYEQYF	TGCAGCGTTGAAGAAGGCTCCTACGAGCAGTACTTC
TRBV7-9	.	14	TRBJ1-2	.	CASSRIQGQLGYTF	TGTGCCAGCAGCCGGATACAGGGTCAGCTGGGCTACACCTTC
TRBV11-2	TRBD2	15	TRBJ2-5	.	CAVGGTSVYQETQYF	TGTGCCGTAGGCGGGACTAGCGTATACCAAGAGACCCAGTACTTC
TRBV4-3	.	18	TRBJ2-3	.	CASSQVPVGEIRTDTQYF	TGCGCCAGCAGCCAGGTACCCGTCGGGGAAATTAGAACAGATACGCAGTATTTT
TRBV11-3	TRBD2	18	TRBJ2-1	.	CASSSVRWGLADYNEQFF	TGTGCCAGCAGCTCTGTCCGATGGGGACTAGCGGACTACAATGAGCAGTTCTTC
TRBV27	.	16	TRBJ2-7	.	CASSTIIGRNSYEQYF	TGTGCCAGCAGCACCATCATCGGAAGGAATTCCTACGAGCAGTACTTC
TRBV10-3	.	15	TRBJ2-6	.	CASSEAGDGANVLTF	TGTGCCAGCAGTGAAGCGGGTGATGGGGCCAACGTCCTGACTTTC
TRBV9	TRBD1	13	TRBJ1-1	.	CASSGDREGEAFF	TGTGCCAGCAGCGGCGACAGGGAGGGTGAAGCTTTCTTT
TRBV28	.	14	TRBJ1-5	.	CASSSAQGYQPQHF	TGTGCCAGCAGTTCCGCCCAGGGTTACCAGCCCCAGCATTTT
TRBV7-9	.	17	TRBJ2-3	.	CASSSRLFLGEVGTQYF	TGTGCCAGCAGCTCCCGTCTCTTCTTGGGAGAAGTGGGTACGCAGTATTTT
TRBV4-3	TRBD2	16	TRBJ2-2	.	CASSQASGAETGELFF	TGCGCCAGCAGCCAGGCGAGCGGGGCGGAGACCGGGGAGCTGTTTTTT
TRBV7-3	.	17	TRBJ1-3	.	CASSFDPRVISGNTIYF	TGTGCCAGCAGCTTTGATCCCAGGGTAATCTCTGGAAACACCATATATTTT
TRBV14	.	14	TRBJ2-7	.	CASSQDLTPYEQYF	TGTGCCAGCAGCCAAGATCTGACTCCCTACGAGCAGTACTTC
TRBV9	TRBD1	15	TRBJ2-7	.	CASSVAGTGLYEQYF	TGTGCCAGCAGCGTAGCCGGGACAGGGTTATACGAGCAGTACTTC
TRBV27	.	12	TRBJ1-1	.	CASSGSNTEAFF	TGTGCCAGCAGCGGTAGTAACACTGAAGCTTTCTTT
TRBV20-1	.	9	TRBJ1-1	.	CSADTEAFF	TGCAGTGCTGACACTGAAGCTTTCTTT
TRBV27	TRBD1	16	TRBJ1-5	.	CASRKDRGDINQPQHF	TGTGCCAGCAGAAAAGACAGGGGAGACATCAATCAGCCCCAGCATTTT
TRBV27	TRBD2	15	TRBJ2-7	.	CASSLGASGSGEQYF	TGTGCCAGCAGCCTCGGGGCTAGCGGGAGTGGCGAGCAGTACTTC
TRBV5-6	.	12	TRBJ1-6	.	CASSLGNSPLHF	TGTGCCAGCAGCTTGGGGAATTCACCCCTCCACTTT
TRBV28	.	15	TRBJ1-2	.	CASSFTGRLVYGYTF	TGTGCCAGCAGTTTTACGGGACGTTTAGTTTATGGCTACACCTTC
TRBV7-9	.	16	TRBJ2-7	.	CASSPLRRMGDYEQYF	TGTGCCAGCAGCCCACTTAGGCGCATGGGGGACTACGAGCAGTACTTC
TRBV2	TRBD1	14	TRBJ2-5	.	CASRLGQGAPTQYF	TGTGCCAGCAGATTGGGACAGGGAGCGCCGACCCAGTACTTC